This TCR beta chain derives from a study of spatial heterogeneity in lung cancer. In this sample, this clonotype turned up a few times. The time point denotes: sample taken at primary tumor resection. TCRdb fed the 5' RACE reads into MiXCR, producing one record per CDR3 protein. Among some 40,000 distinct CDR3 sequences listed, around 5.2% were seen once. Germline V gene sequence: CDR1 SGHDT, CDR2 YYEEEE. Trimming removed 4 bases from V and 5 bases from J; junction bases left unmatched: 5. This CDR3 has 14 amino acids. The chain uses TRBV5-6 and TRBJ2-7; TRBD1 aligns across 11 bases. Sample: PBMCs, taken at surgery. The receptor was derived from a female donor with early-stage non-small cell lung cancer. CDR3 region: CASSDGQGANEQYF. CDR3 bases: TGTGCCAGCAGCGATGGACAGGGGGCAAACGAGCAGTACTTC.